This is a list of T cell receptor beta chains from one sample in a study of regulatory T cells in long-lasting Graves disease. One entry per CDR3 protein, called by TCRdb with MiXCR from the multiplex PCR reads. Here the sample spans 400,000 to 500,000 distinct CDR3 sequences, 15% to 20% being singletons. A further study also used this sample, focusing on T cells in Graves' hyperthyroidism and ophthalmopathy.

This specimen consisted of peripheral blood mononuclear cells (PBMCs), obtained at new diagnosis, from a patient treated with antithyroid drugs. Every receptor here comes from a woman aged 30 to 39 with Graves disease. Both conserved end residues are part of each CDR3.

length	V	J	CDR3
15	TRBV7-9	TRBJ1-2	CASSLALREELGYTF
14	TRBV20-1	TRBJ2-1	CSAPGQGLGNEQFF
16	TRBV30	TRBJ2-1	CAWSVRAGGPNDEQFF
15	TRBV18	TRBJ1-2	CASSPRRDPNYGYTF
16	TRBV13	TRBJ2-5	CASSRGTGEHQETQYF
16	TRBV9	TRBJ1-4	CASSVTPRPGNEKLFF
20	TRBV20-1	TRBJ2-1	CSARDAEGQGTPLQYNEQFF
18	TRBV18	TRBJ2-5	CASSPVFGSGTGQETQYF
15	TRBV10-1	TRBJ2-7	CASMQGLANSYEQYF
20	TRBV19	TRBJ1-5	CASSALGPNSGYYSNQPQHF
16	TRBV20-1	TRBJ2-7	CSAHRDRDRGLNEQYF
15	TRBV28	TRBJ2-1	CASVPPGLAGHEQFF
19	TRBV5-1	TRBJ2-7	CASSFYWDSDRPLDYEQYF
14	TRBV10-3	TRBJ2-3	CAISPGADTDTQYF
13	TRBV27	TRBJ2-1	CASRTSGRSEQFF
16	TRBV6-5	TRBJ2-2	CASSYFGTSGAGELFF
13	TRBV29-1	TRBJ1-1	CSVPDRRRTEAFF
15	TRBV19	TRBJ1-2	CASSMGHLVNYGYTF
18	TRBV18	TRBJ2-2	CASSLADQGGAYAGELFF
14	TRBV5-6	TRBJ1-5	CASSSYRDHQPQHF
12	TRBV6-2/TRBV6-3	TRBJ2-1	CASWTRFNEQFF
12	TRBV20-1	TRBJ2-7	CSSHRGDYEQYF
18	TRBV9	TRBJ2-1	CASSGPHLAARSYNEQFF
13	TRBV3-1	TRBJ2-4	CASSQGPAGSQYF
16	TRBV11-1	TRBJ2-3	CASSHGLAGITDTQYF
17	TRBV27	TRBJ2-6	CASSLMPLLSGANVLTF
12	TRBV29-1	TRBJ1-2	CSVGQGSDGYTF
18	TRBV7-2	TRBJ2-1	CASSLVSGSSGSDNEQFF
14	TRBV28	TRBJ2-7	CASSSGVVSYEQYF
14	TRBV28	TRBJ2-6	CATNRGSGANVLTF
13	TRBV20-1	TRBJ2-3	CSASDQNTDTQYF
14	TRBV6-2/TRBV6-3	TRBJ2-7	CASSAVGVGYEQYF
17	TRBV7-8	TRBJ1-3	CASSLRQQGHSGNTIYF
16	TRBV15	TRBJ2-7	CAASRDPGQGSYEQYF
15	TRBV6-5	TRBJ2-7	CASSYETEGANEQYF
16	TRBV19	TRBJ2-1	CASSTDLWVTYNEQFF
13	TRBV15	TRBJ1-2	CATNTGAQYGYTF
17	TRBV6-2/TRBV6-3	TRBJ2-7	CASSYIPLAGSSYEQYF
13	TRBV28	TRBJ2-5	CARSGRDQETQYF
15	TRBV6-5	TRBJ1-3	CASSYSSAGGNTIYF
16	TRBV7-8	TRBJ2-7	CASSSYRGRYSYEQYF
13	TRBV18	TRBJ1-2	CASSIQHNYGYTF
16	TRBV7-9	TRBJ2-3	CASSPRGTSSTDTQYF
14	TRBV6-2/TRBV6-3	TRBJ2-1	CASSYGPNGNEQFF
14	TRBV5-6	TRBJ1-2	CASSLTPDGLGYTF
16	TRBV20-1	TRBJ2-1	CSASPPGTRGDNEQFF
13	TRBV29-1	TRBJ1-1	CSVAWDRAAEAFF
12	TRBV7-8	TRBJ1-1	CASSLEGIEAFF
14	TRBV7-9	TRBJ1-1	CASSLVRPNTEAFF
15	TRBV29-1	TRBJ2-1	CSVEVAGNDGDEQFF
15	TRBV7-2	TRBJ1-4	CASSHQPGQDEKLFF
13	TRBV18	TRBJ1-3	CASSPGTGNTIYF
16	TRBV7-2	TRBJ2-1	CASSLTGDPPYNEQFF
14	TRBV30	TRBJ2-1	CAYQLAGFNNEQFF
13	TRBV6-1	TRBJ2-2	CASSGRGTGELFF
14	TRBV6-1	TRBJ1-5	CASRSPSRFQPQHF
15	TRBV7-2	TRBJ2-7	CASSLIAGPDYEQYF
14	TRBV4-1	TRBJ2-1	CASSQVIRKDEQFF
13	TRBV7-2	TRBJ2-7	CASSQELPYEQYF